The 6 T cell receptor beta chains presented below share a single source sample, sequenced in a study of T cells in Graves' hyperthyroidism and ophthalmopathy. Amplified TCR beta CDR3 regions derived from RNA transcripts. With the HTBI primer set, the TCR CDR3 went through a first round of RT-PCR. TCRdb called the multiplex PCR reads again in MiXCR, with one record for every CDR3 protein. Counted here are fewer than 700,000 distinct CDR3 sequences, 15% to 20% occurring once; the ten biggest clones make up approximately 3.9%. The sample consisted of blood. The receptor source for this set is a woman aged 25 to 39 with Graves' hyperthyroidism.

The J gene is TRBJ2-7, the V gene TRBV4-1; TRBD2 might be the D (5 bases). Looked up from germline, CDR1 is MGHRA and CDR2 is YSYEKL. The CDR3 is 16 amino acids. The V end lost 1 base, the J end lost 6 bases, and 19 bases lay between the germline ends. The CDR3 loop is CASSQGRGRGVGEQYF. CDR3 bases: TGCGCCAGCAGCCAAGGACGGGGTCGGGGAGTTGGCGAGCAGTACTTC.

A few counts support this clonotype. V usage is TRBV18 and J usage is TRBJ2-5, with a weak D call TRBD1 (5 bases). CDR3 size: 16 residues. The V and J ends lost 1 base and 5 bases respectively, with 17 bases between them. Per germline, CDR1 KGHSH and CDR2 LQKENI. CDR3 loop: CASSPRLDRRWETQYF. CDR3 sequence (DNA): TGTGCCAGCTCACCACGCTTAGACAGACGATGGGAGACCCAGTACTTC.

This clonotype occurred many times. This chain uses TRBV12-3 or TRBV12-4 with TRBJ2-1; D possibly corresponds to TRBD2 (7 bases). V was cut by 1 base and J by 7 bases, with 11 bases left in between. This CDR3 spans 14 amino acids. The CDR3: CASSLGGGRNEQFF. The CDR3 DNA follows: TGTGCCAGCAGTTTAGGGGGGGGCAGGAATGAGCAGTTCTTC.

The sample holds a few counts of this clonotype. V usage is TRBV6-1 and J usage is TRBJ1-6; D gene unclear. This CDR3 spans 14 amino acids. The ends were cut back, 6 bases at V and 5 bases at J, with 11 bases in the middle. CDR1 is MNHNS, CDR2 SASEGT, per germline. The DNA for the CDR3 is TGTGCCAGCAGCGGGGAGGCTGATAATTCACCCCTCCACTTT. Encoded protein: CASSGEADNSPLHF.

The chain carries TRBV29-1 and TRBJ2-7; weak D call: TRBD1 (6 bases). This CDR3 region has 12 residues. V was trimmed by 6 bases and J by 0 bases, leaving 9 bases between them. Germline CDR1 SQVTM, CDR2 ANQGSEA. CDR3 protein: CSVTGSSYEQYF. The DNA of the CDR3 is TGCAGCGTAACAGGGAGCTCCTACGAGCAGTACTTC.

The chain uses TRBV30 and TRBJ2-1; a possible D gene is TRBD2 (6 bases). This CDR3 is built from 15 residues. The germline V gene encodes CDR1 GTSNPN and CDR2 SVGIG (reference sequence). With 4 bases removed from V and 2 bases from J, the gap between germline ends came to 15 bases. The CDR3 nucleotides are TGTGCCTGGATAAGATCGGCGGGACCCTACAATGAGCAGTTCTTC. Translation gives CAWIRSAGPYNEQFF.